These T cell receptor beta chains were read from a single sample in a study of T cell responses to AZD1222 COVID-19 vaccine. The protocol was immunoSEQ multiplex PCR, while the TCRdb copy is restricted to in-frame clones and leaves out a portion. This table has 180,000 or so clones, about 94% appearing once. The source was peripheral blood, collected 28 days after the second AZD1222 dose. These receptor sequences come from an adult who received the AZD1222 COVID-19 vaccine. Each CDR3 is given with its conserved first and last residue. The D gene is left open where the match is weak.

v_gene	j_gene	d_gene	CDR3nt	CDR3aa
TRBV5-4	TRBJ1-6	-	TGTGCCAGCAGCTTGTCTACCCGGGGAGATTCACCCCTCCACTTT	CASSLSTRGDSPLHF
TRBV7-7	TRBJ1-4	-	TGTGCCAGCAGCACCCCGGGACGGTTTTGGGTAGAAAAACTGTTTTTT	CASSTPGRFWVEKLFF
TRBV25-1	TRBJ1-5	TRBD1	TGTGCCAGCAGTGGGGGGACAGTAGATAATCAGCCCCAGCATTTT	CASSGGTVDNQPQHF
TRBV5-6	TRBJ2-3	-	TGTGCCAGCAGCTTGGGAGGGGCAGATACGCAGTATTTT	CASSLGGADTQYF
TRBV7-9	TRBJ2-3	-	TGTGCCAGCAGCTTAGCGCTGATTTCCACAGATACGCAGTATTTT	CASSLALISTDTQYF
TRBV29-1	TRBJ1-2	-	TGCAGCGCTCAGGGTCTGAGGTATGGCTACACCTTC	CSAQGLRYGYTF
TRBV3-1/TRBV3-2	TRBJ2-3	-	TGTGCCAGCAGCCAGGAACAGGGTTCCACAGATACGCAGTATTTT	CASSQEQGSTDTQYF
TRBV4-3	TRBJ2-7	TRBD1	TGCGCCAGCAGCCAAACCGGGACAGGGGATCCCTACGAGCAGTACTTC	CASSQTGTGDPYEQYF
TRBV15	TRBJ2-3	-	TGTGCCACCAGCTCCTATGGGGGCACAGATACGCAGTATTTT	CATSSYGGTDTQYF
TRBV6-6	TRBJ1-1	-	TGTGCCAGCAGTTATACCACTGAAGCTTTCTTT	CASSYTTEAFF
TRBV3-1/TRBV3-2	TRBJ1-2	-	TGTGCCAGCAGCCAATCCGGCGCGGTAGGAAACTATGGCTACACCTTC	CASSQSGAVGNYGYTF